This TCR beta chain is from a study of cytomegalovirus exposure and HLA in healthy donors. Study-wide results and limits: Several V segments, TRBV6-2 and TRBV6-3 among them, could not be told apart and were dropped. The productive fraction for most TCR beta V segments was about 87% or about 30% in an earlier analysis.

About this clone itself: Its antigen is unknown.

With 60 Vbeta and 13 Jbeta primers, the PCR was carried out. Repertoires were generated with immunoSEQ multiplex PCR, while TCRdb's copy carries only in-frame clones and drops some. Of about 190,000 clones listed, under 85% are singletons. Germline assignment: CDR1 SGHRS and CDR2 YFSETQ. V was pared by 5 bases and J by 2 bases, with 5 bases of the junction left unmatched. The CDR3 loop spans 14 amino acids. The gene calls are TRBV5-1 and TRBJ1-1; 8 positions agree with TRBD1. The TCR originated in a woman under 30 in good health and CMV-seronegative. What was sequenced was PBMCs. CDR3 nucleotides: TGCGCCAGCAGTTCCAGGGGGCTCAACACTGAAGCTTTCTTT. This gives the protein CASSSRGLNTEAFF.